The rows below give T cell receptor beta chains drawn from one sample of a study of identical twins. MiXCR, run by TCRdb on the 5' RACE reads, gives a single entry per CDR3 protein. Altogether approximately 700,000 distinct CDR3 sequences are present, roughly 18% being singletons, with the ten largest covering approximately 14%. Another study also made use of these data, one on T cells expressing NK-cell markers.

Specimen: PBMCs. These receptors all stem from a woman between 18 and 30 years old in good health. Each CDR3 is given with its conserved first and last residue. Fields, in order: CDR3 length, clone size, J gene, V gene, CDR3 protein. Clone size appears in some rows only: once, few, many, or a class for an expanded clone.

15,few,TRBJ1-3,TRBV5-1,CASSYRTGAGNTIYF
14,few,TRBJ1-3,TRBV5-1,CASSMDRGRDTIYF
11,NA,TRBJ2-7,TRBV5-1,CASQQGTEQYF
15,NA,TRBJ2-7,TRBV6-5,CASRYGSQVAYEQYF
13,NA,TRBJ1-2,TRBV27,CASSDTGDYGYTF
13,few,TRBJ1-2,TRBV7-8,CASSSSVTYGYTF
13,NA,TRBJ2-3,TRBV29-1,CSVATGSRDTQYF
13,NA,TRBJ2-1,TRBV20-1,CSALVGLLNEQFF
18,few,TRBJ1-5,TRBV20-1,CSARDLGQGQIGNQPQHF
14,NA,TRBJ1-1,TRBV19,CASSIRQGDTEAFF
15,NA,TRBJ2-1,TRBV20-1,CSARFLSQSYNEQFF
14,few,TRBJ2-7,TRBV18,CASSSGEGTYEQYF
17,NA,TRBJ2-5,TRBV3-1,CASSQGQGDRVLETQYF
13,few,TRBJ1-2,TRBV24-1,CATSDPGGSGYTF
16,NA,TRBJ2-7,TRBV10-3,CAISESHGGFDYEQYF
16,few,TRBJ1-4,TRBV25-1,CASSEGQGVRYEKLFF
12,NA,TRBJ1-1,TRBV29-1,CSVYGVDTEAFF
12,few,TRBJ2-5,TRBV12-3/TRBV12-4,CASRMYQETQYF
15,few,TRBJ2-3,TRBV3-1,CASSPWDGPSTQQYF
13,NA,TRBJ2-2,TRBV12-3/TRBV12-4,CVSIGVSTGELFF
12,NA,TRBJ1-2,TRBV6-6,CASLGQVYGYTF
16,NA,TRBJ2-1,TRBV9,CASSPGQESSYNEQFF
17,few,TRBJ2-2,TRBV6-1,CASSPSNRLAGTGELFF